These T cell receptor beta chains were read from a single sample in a study of T cell repertoires in cytomegalovirus infection. TCRdb itself ran the reads through MiXCR, one entry per CDR3 protein. Among about half a million distinct CDR3 sequences, about 33% were seen once, and the ten largest hold 15% to 20%. Their recognized antigens are unknown. The specimen comprised cultured PBMCs, sampled from culture after CMV antigen stimulation. Source of these receptors: a human donor in good health (CMV status not recorded). Some clones in this sample may be carry-over from other donors' samples. Each CDR3 is given with its conserved first and last residue. Each record gives: D gene, clone size, J gene, V gene, CDR3 protein. The D gene is left open where the match is weak. Only part of the rows carry a size: once, few, many, or a class if the clone is expanded.

TRBD2	-	TRBJ2-5	TRBV20-1	CSAGPGTSGFSQYF
TRBD1	-	TRBJ2-2	TRBV20-1	CSASREGGQGTGELFF
-	many	TRBJ2-4	TRBV7-2	CASSLYKGTLAKNIQYF
-	-	TRBJ1-4	TRBV24-1	CATSDAGPGEKLFF
TRBD1	-	TRBJ1-6	TRBV11-2	CASSSSGTGLSSPLHF
-	many	TRBJ2-1	TRBV7-6	CATSRTLDGFLYNEQFF
-	many	TRBJ1-1	TRBV7-2	CASSLGWAMNTEAFF
-	once	TRBJ2-3	TRBV30	CAWSVLLGSLPFF
TRBD2	-	TRBJ2-1	TRBV5-4	CASSHRTRSYNEQFF
-	many	TRBJ1-1	TRBV10-3	CAISDGPGGEAFF
-	few	TRBJ2-3	TRBV2	CASSELNTQYF
-	-	TRBJ2-3	TRBV6-1	CASRPRGGTDTQYF
-	-	TRBJ2-1	TRBV12-3/TRBV12-4	CASSSSDSRRYNEQFF
-	-	TRBJ2-2	TRBV4-3	CASSQETGELFF
-	few	TRBJ2-1	TRBV11-2	CASSLALASSYNEQFF
-	-	TRBJ1-2	TRBV6-1	CASSELGPGGGYTF
-	few	TRBJ1-1	TRBV11-2	CASSAQGLGTEAFF